Listed here are 19 T cell receptor beta chains from one sample, sequenced in a study of beta chain features in type 1 diabetes (dated 2018 in TCRdb). Receptors were amplified or captured by the immunoSEQ multiplex PCR assay. All of the isolated RNA was reverse transcribed with the High Capacity cDNA Reverse Transcription Kit, so expressed TCRB transcripts were sequenced. Not all clones reach the TCRdb copy of this immuneACCESS table, which keeps in-frame sequences only. Checked studies attribute under half of the gap to unresolved V genes and leave the rest unexplained. A total of 350,000 to 450,000 clones appear in this sample, more than 12% of them only once. Approximately 0.02% of the sample is in the top ten clones. The specimen was naive CD4+ T cells from blood. The cell subset or site label for this specimen denotes: true naive CD4+ T cells. Every receptor here comes from a woman younger than 30 in good health.

This clone appeared a few times. The chain carries TRBV6-5 and TRBJ2-1, with D uncertain. Germline V gene data show CDR1 as MNHEY and CDR2 as SVGAGI. The V end lost 0 bases, the J end lost 12 bases, and 6 bases lay between the germline ends. The CDR3 length is 11 residues. The CDR3 DNA is TGTGCCAGCAGTTACTCGACTGTGCAGTTCTTC. Its protein is CASSYSTVQFF.

This clone was detected only a few times. This sequence joins TRBV18 and TRBJ1-5, with D possibly TRBD1 on 6 matching bases. The CDR3 spans 14 residues. Looked up from germline, CDR1 is KGHSH and CDR2 is LQKENI. Trimming shortened V by 1 base and J by 3 bases, and 7 bases separated the two germline ends. CDR3 sequence: CASSPQGDNQPQHF. The CDR3 DNA follows: TGTGCCAGCTCACCACAGGGGGACAATCAGCCCCAGCATTTT.

This clone occurred a few times. The rearrangement joins TRBV29-1 to TRBJ1-1; D is uncertain. Trimming shortened V by 0 bases and J by 6 bases, and 14 bases separated the two germline ends. This CDR3 region has 14 residues. Germline CDR1 reads SQVTM; CDR2 reads ANQGSEA. Here the CDR3 DNA reads TGCAGCGTTGAAGATCGCCGGGGTTCGCCTGAAGCTTTCTTT. Its translation is CSVEDRRGSPEAFF.

Notes on this clone: At one of its ends the junction is not consistent with the germline gene, which may arise from a read error. This sequence joins TRBV7-7 and TRBJ2-1; 11 nucleotides agree with TRBD2. This CDR3 is built from 17 residues. The germline gives CDR1 SSHAT, CDR2 FNYEAQ (reference sequence). DNA of the CDR3: TGTGCTAGCAGCTGCCTCAGACTAGCGGGAATGTACAATGAGCAGTTCTTC. It yields the protein CASSCLRLAGMYNEQFF.

This clone was seen more than once but under ten times. The V gene is TRBV28, the J gene TRBJ2-7; D is undetermined. Per germline, CDR1 MDHEN and CDR2 SYDVKM. CDR3 length: 10 residues. Trimming removed 8 bases at V and 7 bases at J, with 9 bases between. CDR3 DNA: TGTGCCAGCTGGCAGAGGGAGCAGTACTTC. Protein product: CASWQREQYF. Supplemented by reference TRBV28 and TRBJ2-7, the full variable domain reads DVKVTQSSRYLVKRTGEKVFLECVQDMDHENMFWYRQDPGLGLRLIYFSYDVKMKEKGDIPEGYSVSREKKERFSLILESASTNQTSMYLCASWQREQYFGPGTRLTVT.

This rearrangement joins TRBV30 to TRBJ2-3, with TRBD1 as a possible D gene (5 bases). Germline loops: CDR1 GTSNPN, CDR2 SVGIG (reference sequence). There are 15 residues in the CDR3. Deletions cut 4 bases from V and 5 bases from J, with 19 bases between. The CDR3 is CAWNQFLGERDTQYF. CDR3 in DNA: TGTGCCTGGAACCAATTCCTAGGGGAAAGAGATACGCAGTATTTT.

This clone was detected only a few times. The chain employs TRBV6-5 and TRBJ2-7; D might be TRBD2 (5 bases). Trimming took off 5 bases at V and 3 bases at J, with 11 bases between the two ends. CDR1 MNHEY and CDR2 SVGAGI come from the germline V gene. The CDR3 consists of 13 residues. This CDR3 is CASSPRDVYEQYF. The CDR3 DNA reads as TGTGCCAGCAGTCCCCGGGATGTCTACGAGCAGTACTTC.

The rearrangement links TRBV9 to TRBJ2-4; TRBD1 might be the D (6 bases). The CDR3 sequence is 15 residues long. Germline CDR1 reads SGDLS; CDR2 reads YYNGEE. The V and J ends lost 3 bases and 4 bases respectively, with 14 bases between them. The CDR3 region is CASSGTGTRKNIQYF. The CDR3 nucleotides are TGTGCCAGCAGCGGCACCGGGACAAGGAAAAACATTCAGTACTTC.

V gene TRBV28 combines with J gene TRBJ1-5; the D is unclear. CDR3 length: 11 residues. The V end lost 5 bases, the J end lost 9 bases, and 8 bases lay between the germline ends. CDR1 and CDR2 from the germline V gene are MDHEN and SYDVKM. In DNA form, the CDR3 reads TGTGCCAGCAGTCCCTTCGGGCCCCAGCATTTT. Protein sequence: CASSPFGPQHF.

This clone was recorded once. The chain employs TRBV6-5 and TRBJ1-5, with D possibly being TRBD1 (6 bases). V lost 1 base and J lost 4, with 8 bases in between. In germline, CDR1 is MNHEY, CDR2 SVGAGI. This CDR3 is built from 14 residues. CDR3 loop: CASSYYQGNQPQHF. CDR3 DNA: TGTGCCAGCAGTTACTATCAGGGGAATCAGCCCCAGCATTTT.

The chain employs TRBV7-9 and TRBJ1-5; D not resolved. Trimming removed 7 bases from V and 6 bases from J, with 13 bases in between. The CDR3 sequence is 13 residues long. CDR1 is SEHNR, CDR2 FQNEAQ, per germline (reference sequence). Written as DNA, the CDR3 is TGTGCCAGCACCACCCTCCAGGCTCAGCCCCAGCATTTT. It encodes CASTTLQAQPQHF.

The J gene is TRBJ2-3, the V gene TRBV9; no firm D call. Germline lookup yields CDR1 SGDLS and CDR2 YYNGEE. The CDR3 loop spans 14 amino acids. The V end lost 4 bases, the J end lost 0 bases, and 9 bases lay between the germline ends. This chain's CDR3 is CASSSSVSTDTQYF. The CDR3 DNA is TGTGCCAGCAGCTCTAGTGTAAGCACAGATACGCAGTATTTT. Variable domain in full (rest from reference TRBV9 and TRBJ2-3): DSGVTQTPKHLITATGQRVTLRCSPRSGDLSVYWYQQSLDQGLQFLIQYYNGEERAKGNILERFSAQQFPDLHSELNLSSLELGDSALYFCASSSSVSTDTQYFGPGTRLTVL.

The chain combines TRBV5-1 with TRBJ2-7, with 11 nucleotides matching TRBD1. Germline CDR1 SGHRS, CDR2 YFSETQ. Unmatched junction bases numbered 4, after V lost 1 base and J lost 4 bases. This CDR3 has 15 amino acids. The CDR3 DNA is TGCGCCAGCAGCTTGAGGGACAGGGGGATTTACGAGCAGTACTTC. Its protein is CASSLRDRGIYEQYF. Drawing the rest from reference TRBV5-1 and TRBJ2-7, the complete variable domain is KAGVTQTPRYLIKTRGQQVTLSCSPISGHRSVSWYQQTPGQGLQFLFEYFSETQRNKGNFPGRFSGRQFSNSRSEMNVSTLELGDSALYLCASSLRDRGIYEQYFGPGTRLTVT.

There are a few counts of this clone. The sample has other DNA sequences that encode this CDR3 too. The V gene is TRBV2, the J gene TRBJ1-1, with 7 bases matching TRBD1. The CDR3 is 14 amino acids. The germline CDR1 and CDR2 sequences are SNHLY and FYNNEI. The V gene end was trimmed by 6 bases and the J gene end by 0 bases; junction bases not matched to a gene: 4. In nucleotides, the CDR3 is TGTGCCAGCAGCAGACAGGGAATGAACACTGAAGCTTTCTTT. The encoded protein is CASSRQGMNTEAFF.

The rearrangement joins TRBV4-1 to TRBJ2-1; 11 bases map to TRBD2. J was trimmed by 6 bases and V by 1 base; bases with no gene match: 8. Germline V gives CDR1 MGHRA, CDR2 YSYEKL. The CDR3 length is 17 residues. The chain's CDR3 is CASSQVHLGLAVNEQFF. CDR3 nucleotide sequence: TGCGCCAGCAGCCAAGTGCATTTGGGACTAGCGGTCAATGAGCAGTTCTTC.

This clone was seen a few times. The gene calls are TRBV30 and TRBJ2-2; D call uncertain. V was cut by 1 base and J by 3 bases, with 9 bases left in between. Per the germline V gene, CDR1 is GTSNPN and CDR2 is SVGIG (reference sequence). CDR3 length: 14 amino acids. The CDR3 is CAWSAIIDTGELFF. DNA of the CDR3: TGTGCCTGGAGTGCCATCATAGACACCGGGGAGCTGTTTTTT.

The V call is TRBV5-1, the J call TRBJ2-5; D remains unclear. Germline V gives CDR1 SGHRS, CDR2 YFSETQ. This CDR3 has 14 residues. V shed 0 bases and J shed 4 bases, with 10 bases lying between them. CDR3 sequence reads: CASSLVFRGETQYF. As DNA, the CDR3 is TGCGCCAGCAGCTTGGTATTTCGAGGAGAGACCCAGTACTTC.

The chain joins TRBV28 to TRBJ2-7, with 7 bases lining up with TRBD1. The length of the CDR3 is 14 residues. Trimming at V came to 6 bases and at J to 0 bases, leaving 5 bases not matched to a gene. Germline-derived CDR1 and CDR2 are MDHEN and SYDVKM. Here the CDR3 DNA reads TGTGCCAGCAGGCCGGGACAGAGCTCCTACGAGCAGTACTTC. Translation: CASRPGQSSYEQYF.

This clone was found a few times. This chain uses TRBV7-3 with TRBJ1-1; perhaps TRBD1 as D (6 bases). The germline V gene encodes CDR1 SGHTA and CDR2 FQGTGA. This CDR3 spans 13 amino acids. Trimming stripped 5 bases from V and 4 bases from J, with 11 bases between. CDR3 loop: CASSAQGFTEAFF. CDR3 DNA: TGTGCCAGCAGCGCACAGGGTTTCACTGAAGCTTTCTTT. The full variable domain, with the rest looked up from reference TRBV7-3 and TRBJ1-1, is GAGVSQTPSNKVTEKGKYVELRCDPISGHTALYWYRQSLGQGPEFLIYFQGTGAADDSGLPNDRFFAVRPEGSVSTLKIQRTERGDSAVYLCASSAQGFTEAFFGQGTRLTVV.